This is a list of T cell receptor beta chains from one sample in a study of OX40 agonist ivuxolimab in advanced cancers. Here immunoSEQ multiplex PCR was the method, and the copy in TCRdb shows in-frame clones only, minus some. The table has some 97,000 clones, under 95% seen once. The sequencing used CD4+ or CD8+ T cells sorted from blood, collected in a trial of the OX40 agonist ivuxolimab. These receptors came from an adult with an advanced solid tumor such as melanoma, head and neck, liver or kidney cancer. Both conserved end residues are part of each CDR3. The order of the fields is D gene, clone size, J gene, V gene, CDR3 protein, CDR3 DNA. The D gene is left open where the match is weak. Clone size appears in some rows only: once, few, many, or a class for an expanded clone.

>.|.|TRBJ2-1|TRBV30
CAWSVGRVQFF
TGTGCCTGGAGTGTGGGACGAGTCCAGTTCTTC
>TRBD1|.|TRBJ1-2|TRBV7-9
CASSLTRTGRYGYTF
TGTGCCAGCAGCTTAACGCGGACAGGGAGATATGGCTACACCTTC
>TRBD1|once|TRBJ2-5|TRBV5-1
CASSLGQGAMETQYF
TGCGCCAGCAGCTTGGGCCAGGGGGCTATGGAGACCCAGTACTTC
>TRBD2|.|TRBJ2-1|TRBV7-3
CASSLRAGGTYEQFF
TGTGCCAGCAGCTTAAGGGCGGGAGGGACTTATGAGCAGTTCTTC
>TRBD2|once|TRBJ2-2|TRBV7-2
CASSWTSGYTGELFF
TGTGCCAGCAGCTGGACTAGCGGATACACCGGGGAGCTGTTTTTT
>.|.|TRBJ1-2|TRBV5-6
CASSLLTVRAVGYGYTF
TGTGCCAGCAGCTTGTTGACAGTTCGGGCGGTGGGCTATGGCTACACCTTC
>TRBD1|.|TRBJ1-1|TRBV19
CASSIERGQGYTEAFF
TGTGCCAGTAGTATAGAAAGGGGACAGGGGTACACTGAAGCTTTCTTT
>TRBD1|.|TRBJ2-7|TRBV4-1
CASSPQQGDLLEQYF
TGCGCCAGCAGCCCGCAACAGGGGGACCTACTAGAGCAGTACTTC
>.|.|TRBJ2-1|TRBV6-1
CASTHGTFANEQFF
TGTGCCAGCACCCACGGGACGTTTGCCAATGAGCAGTTCTTC
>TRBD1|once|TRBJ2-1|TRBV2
CASNRDRDNEQFF
TGTGCCAGCAATCGGGACAGAGACAATGAGCAGTTCTTC
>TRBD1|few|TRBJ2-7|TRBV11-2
CASSLRTGYEQYF
TGTGCCAGCAGCTTAAGGACAGGCTACGAGCAGTACTTC
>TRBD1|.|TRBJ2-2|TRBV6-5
CASSYLGTGGSGELFF
TGTGCCAGCAGTTACTTGGGGACAGGGGGCTCCGGGGAGCTGTTTTTT
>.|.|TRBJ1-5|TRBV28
CATRGLGQPQHF
TGTGCCACCAGGGGTTTGGGTCAGCCCCAGCATTTT
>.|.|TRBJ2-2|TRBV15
CATSRDGEGELFF
TGTGCCACCAGCAGAGATGGGGAGGGGGAGCTGTTTTTT
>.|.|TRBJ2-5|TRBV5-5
CASSFGGEETQYF
TGTGCCAGCAGCTTCGGGGGTGAAGAGACCCAGTACTTC
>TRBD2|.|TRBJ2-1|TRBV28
CASKSSGRGYNEQFF
TGTGCCAGCAAAAGTAGCGGGAGGGGTTACAATGAGCAGTTCTTC
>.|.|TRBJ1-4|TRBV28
CASSLSGKNEKLFF
TGTGCCAGCAGTTTATCAGGGAAAAATGAAAAACTGTTTTTT